These 22 T cell receptor beta chains originate from one sample sequenced in a study of blood T cells in healthy people across ages. Primers used in a second PCR of about 7 to 11 cycles were a sample-barcoded 5' primer and a J-beta primer mix. TCRdb reprocessed the 5' RACE reads with MiXCR, giving one entry per CDR3 protein. The table shows over 600,000 distinct CDR3 sequences, with 21% occurring only once. Sequences were obtained from blood. All receptors derive from a man aged 65-85 years in good health.

The V gene is TRBV29-1, the J gene TRBJ1-1; 9 bases are a match to TRBD1. Trimming removed 7 bases from V and 4 bases from J; junction bases left unmatched: 4. This CDR3 has 12 residues. The germline CDR1 and CDR2 sequences are SQVTM and ANQGSEA. The CDR3 DNA follows: TGCAGCGGCGGGACAGGGACCACTGAAGCTTTCTTT. Translating gives CSGGTGTTEAFF. The full variable domain, with the rest looked up from reference TRBV29-1 and TRBJ1-1, is SAVISQKPSRDICQRGTSLTIQCQVDSQVTMMFWYRQQPGQSLTLIATANQGSEATYESGFVIDKFPISRPNLTFSTLTVSNMSPEDSSIYLCSGGTGTTEAFFGQGTRLTVV.

The chain joins TRBV7-9 to TRBJ2-3; no clear D. Germline V gives CDR1 SEHNR, CDR2 FQNEAQ (reference sequence). The CDR3 contains 15 residues. The V end was cut by 2 bases, the J end by 2 bases, with 11 bases between. The CDR3 sequence: CASSLSGPPTDTQYF. CDR3 DNA: TGTGCCAGCAGCTTATCCGGCCCGCCCACAGATACGCAGTATTTT.

V gene TRBV20-1 combines with J gene TRBJ2-3; 14 bases agree with TRBD2. The germline CDR1 and CDR2 sequences are DFQATT and SNEGSKA (reference sequence). This CDR3 is 15 amino acids long. V lost 4 bases to trimming and J lost 6 bases; unmatched junction nucleotides: 6. The CDR3 DNA reads as TGCAGTGCTACCACCGGGACTAGCGGGAGTGATACGCAGTATTTT. Translated: CSATTGTSGSDTQYF.

This chain links TRBV29-1 with TRBJ2-1; TRBD2 agrees at 9 bases. CDR1 is SQVTM, CDR2 ANQGSEA, per germline. V dropped 4 bases and J dropped 3; count of bases not matched to a gene: 10. This CDR3 has 16 amino acids. This CDR3 is CSVALRPSGIYNEQFF. Here the CDR3 DNA reads TGCAGCGTTGCCTTGCGTCCTAGCGGGATCTACAATGAGCAGTTCTTC.

V is TRBV12-3 or TRBV12-4 and J is TRBJ2-2, with D possibly TRBD1 on 5 matching bases. The CDR3 has 15 residues. The germline V and J ends were trimmed by 6 bases and 6 bases, with 17 bases remaining between them. DNA for the CDR3: TGTGCCAGCAGCCCCCGGCAGGGCGTTTCCGGGGAGCTGTTTTTT. It yields the protein CASSPRQGVSGELFF.

The sample holds a few counts of this clonotype. The CDR3 DNA is TGCAGCGGCCGACAGGCTCCATCAAGTGGTGAGCAGTTCTTC. It encodes CSGRQAPSSGEQFF. This chain uses TRBV29-1 with TRBJ2-5; D is perhaps TRBD1 (6 bases). The J call may not be correct, given that the DNA end is closer to TRBJ2-1. CDR1 SQVTM and CDR2 ANQGSEA come from the germline V gene. The CDR3 sequence is 14 residues long.

This chain uses TRBV11-2 with TRBJ2-4; D gene unclear. Trimming shortened V by 4 bases and J by 0 bases, and 7 bases separated the two germline ends. Germline-derived CDR1 and CDR2 are SGHAT and FQNNGV. CDR3 length: 14 amino acids. The CDR3: CASSSQLAKNIQYF. The CDR3 DNA follows: TGTGCCAGCAGCTCCCAACTAGCCAAAAACATTCAGTACTTC.

This clonotype came up a few times. The CDR3 DNA sequence: TGTGCCAGCAGCCCCTCGGGGTACCAAGAGACCCAGTACTTC. Its translation: CASSPSGYQETQYF. The rearrangement links TRBV6-5 to TRBJ2-5; a possible D gene is TRBD2 (5 bases). V lost 6 bases and J lost 0, with 11 bases in between. This CDR3 region has 14 residues. Germline CDR1 and CDR2: MNHEY and SVGAGI.

This chain connects TRBV10-1 to TRBJ2-1; D remains unclear. The CDR3 is 13 residues long. Trimming cost V 0 bases and J 6 bases, with 6 bases left between them. Germline V gene data show CDR1 as WNHNN and CDR2 as SYGVQD (reference sequence). Here the CDR3 reads CASSESLLNEQFF. DNA for the CDR3: TGCGCCAGCAGTGAGTCGCTTCTCAATGAGCAGTTCTTC.

The chain carries TRBV5-1 and TRBJ1-2, with 7 bases fitting TRBD1. The CDR3 is made up of 15 amino acids. The V gene's germline CDR1 is SGHRS and CDR2 YFSETQ. V dropped 7 bases and J dropped 2; count of bases not matched to a gene: 11. In DNA, the CDR3 is TGCGCCAGCGGCCGCCGGGACAGATACAACTATGGCTACACCTTC. It codes for CASGRRDRYNYGYTF. Full variable domain (outside the CDR3, taken from reference TRBV5-1 and TRBJ1-2): KAGVTQTPRYLIKTRGQQVTLSCSPISGHRSVSWYQQTPGQGLQFLFEYFSETQRNKGNFPGRFSGRQFSNSRSEMNVSTLELGDSALYLCASGRRDRYNYGYTFGSGTRLTVV.

This chain links TRBV9 with TRBJ2-1; 8 nucleotides agree with TRBD2. Germline CDR1 is SGDLS and CDR2 is YYNGEE. Trimming cost V 0 bases and J 8 bases; bases outside gene matches: 10. The CDR3 contains 16 residues. The CDR3 DNA reads TGTGCCAGCAGCGTAGAGGCGGGAGGAGGTAGGGATGAGCAGTTCTTC. This sequence encodes CASSVEAGGGRDEQFF.

This clonotype appeared a few times. The J gene is TRBJ2-1, the V gene TRBV20-1, with 11 bases that match TRBD2. V gave up 4 bases and J gave up 1 base; unmatched junction bases: 3. CDR3 length: 15 amino acids. In germline, CDR1 is DFQATT, CDR2 SNEGSKA (reference sequence). The CDR3 nucleotides are TGCAGTGCTAAGCGACTAGCGGGGTCCTACAATGAGCAGTTCTTC. Translating it yields CSAKRLAGSYNEQFF.

This clonotype came up a few times. The chain combines TRBV7-2 with TRBJ1-3; D possibly corresponds to TRBD1 (6 bases). Per germline, CDR1 SGHTA and CDR2 FQGNSA. V lost 1 base and J lost 0, with 10 bases in between. This CDR3 contains 16 residues. CDR3 bases: TGTGCCAGCAGCTTAGGCGACAGGAGCTCTGGAAACACCATATATTTT. It is translated as CASSLGDRSSGNTIYF.

The chain uses TRBV18 and TRBJ2-5; no firm D call. This CDR3 contains 13 residues. Germline values: CDR1 KGHSH, CDR2 LQKENI. V lost 3 bases and J 0 bases, leaving 5 bases between the germline ends. CDR3 in amino acids: CASSPQNQETQYF. In nucleotides, the CDR3 is TGTGCCAGCTCACCCCAGAACCAAGAGACCCAGTACTTC.

This sequence joins TRBV6-5 and TRBJ1-5, with D hard to call. The germline V gene encodes CDR1 MNHEY and CDR2 SVGAGI. The V end was cut by 0 bases, the J end by 6 bases, with 9 bases between. This CDR3 has 14 residues. This chain's CDR3 is CASSYSIGGQPQHF. The CDR3, as DNA: TGTGCCAGCAGTTACTCGATTGGCGGTCAGCCCCAGCATTTT.

This rearrangement joins TRBV5-1 to TRBJ2-1, with 12 nucleotides matching TRBD1. This CDR3 spans 17 amino acids. Trimming took 4 bases from V and 8 from J; bases not matched to a gene: 13. Per germline, CDR1 SGHRS and CDR2 YFSETQ. As DNA, the CDR3 is TGCGCCAGCAGCCCGGTCCGAGGGACAGGGGGCGTTGATGAGCAGTTCTTC. It codes for CASSPVRGTGGVDEQFF.

This clonotype was seen a handful of times. The chain uses TRBV25-1 and TRBJ2-3; 7 bases align to TRBD1. V shed 4 bases and J 1 base; nucleotides not matched to a gene: 8. The CDR3 contains 16 residues. The germline gives CDR1 MGHDK, CDR2 SYGVNS. The CDR3 nucleotides are TGTGCCAGCAGTGGAACAGGGGTGCGTGGCACAGATACGCAGTATTTT. Encoded protein: CASSGTGVRGTDTQYF.

This clonotype came up a few times. The V gene is TRBV3-1, the J gene TRBJ1-2; D may be TRBD1 (6 bases). This CDR3 has 14 amino acids. The germline V gene encodes CDR1 LGHDT and CDR2 YNNKEL (reference sequence). Deletions cut 1 base from V and 6 bases from J, with 12 bases between. The CDR3 spells CASSQASGANGYTF. CDR3 bases: TGTGCCAGCAGCCAAGCTTCGGGGGCGAATGGCTACACCTTC. The full variable domain, in which reference TRBV3-1 and TRBJ1-2 provide the parts outside the CDR3, is DTAVSQTPKYLVTQMGNDKSIKCEQNLGHDTMYWYKQDSKKFLKIMFSYNNKELIINETVPNRFSPKSPDKAHLNLHINSLELGDSAVYFCASSQASGANGYTFGSGTRLTVV.

This clonotype was seen more than once but under ten times. The V gene is TRBV12-3 or TRBV12-4, the J gene TRBJ2-5; no reliable D call. The J call is doubtful: the DNA matches TRBJ2-7 better. The CDR3 is 14 amino acids. The CDR3 nucleotides read TGTGCCAGCACCATCTCAGGAGCCTCCTACGAGCAGTACTTC. Its protein is CASTISGASYEQYF.

V and J are TRBV3-1 and TRBJ2-5; 9 bases are shared with TRBD2. The J call could be wrong; TRBJ2-1 is a better fit for the DNA end. Per germline, CDR1 LGHDT and CDR2 YNNKEL (reference sequence). This CDR3 contains 15 residues. CDR3 in DNA: TGTGCCAGCAGCCAAGTGGCGGGAGGGCCCCATGAGCAGTTCTTC. Translating it yields CASSQVAGGPHEQFF.

This chain joins TRBV20-1 and TRBJ2-7, with 10 bases aligning to TRBD2. V dropped 6 bases and J dropped 6; count of bases not matched to a gene: 8. CDR1 DFQATT and CDR2 SNEGSKA come from the germline V gene (reference sequence). The CDR3 extends over 13 amino acids. CDR3 nucleotides: TGCAGTGCCAGCGGGAGGGTTAACGGCGAGCAGTACTTC. Amino acids: CSASGRVNGEQYF.

This clonotype was detected only once. The V and J genes are TRBV5-1 and TRBJ1-4; D not certain. Germline V gene data show CDR1 as SGHRS and CDR2 as YFSETQ. Trimming took off 5 bases at V and 7 bases at J, with 9 bases between the two ends. The CDR3 consists of 12 residues. The chain's CDR3 is CASSQIGEKLFF. The CDR3 region has the DNA TGCGCCAGCAGTCAGATAGGTGAAAAACTGTTTTTT.